Listed here is a single TCR beta chain. This sample stems from a study of blood T cell repertoires in COVID-19. Across the whole study: COVID-19 samples, acute and convalescent, were from the United States, Italy and Spain. T cells, B-cell-depleted T cells, or PBMCs supplied cDNA or gDNA.

CDR1 and CDR2 from the germline V gene are MNHEY and SVGAGI. This CDR3 contains 13 residues. Trimming took off 8 bases at V and 3 bases at J, with 14 bases between the two ends. Methods used by the authors: Amplifying reference gene primers gave estimates of nucleated cell counts. The method was immunoSEQ multiplex PCR; TCRdb's version includes in-frame clones alone and lacks a portion of them. V, J and clone size derive from that table, while D and trimming were established from the DNA sequence. The repertoire holds roughly 290,000 clones, with around four fifths as singletons. The chain is built from TRBV6-5 and TRBJ2-7; TRBD2 is a possible D gene (6 bases). Sequenced: peripheral blood. The source of this sequence is a woman aged 45-59 years with active or convalescent COVID-19. DNA of the CDR3: TGTGCCAGCCTTGCGGGGACCTTCTACGAGCAGTACTTC. Its translation: CASLAGTFYEQYF.